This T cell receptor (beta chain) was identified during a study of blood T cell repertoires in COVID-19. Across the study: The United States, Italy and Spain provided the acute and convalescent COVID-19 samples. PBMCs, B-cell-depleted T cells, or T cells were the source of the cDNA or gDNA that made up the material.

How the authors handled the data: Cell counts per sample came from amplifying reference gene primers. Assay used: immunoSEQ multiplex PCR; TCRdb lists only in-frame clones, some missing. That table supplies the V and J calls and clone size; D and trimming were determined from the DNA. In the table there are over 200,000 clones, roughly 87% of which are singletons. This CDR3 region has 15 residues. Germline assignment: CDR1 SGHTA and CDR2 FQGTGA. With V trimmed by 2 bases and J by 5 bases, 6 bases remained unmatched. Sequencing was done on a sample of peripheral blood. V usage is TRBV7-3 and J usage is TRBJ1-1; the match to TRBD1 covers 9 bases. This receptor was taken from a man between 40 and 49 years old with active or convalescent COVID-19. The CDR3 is CASSLGYRGQTEAFF. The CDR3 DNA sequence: TGTGCCAGCAGCTTAGGCTACAGGGGGCAGACTGAAGCTTTCTTT.